This TCR beta chain originates from a study of T cells in Graves' hyperthyroidism and ophthalmopathy. In this sample, this clonotype turned up many times. The CDR3 spans 17 residues. From germline, CDR1 is MDHEN and CDR2 SYDVKM. The germline V and J ends were trimmed by 9 bases and 2 bases, with 23 bases remaining between them. The source material, RNA transcripts, was used to amplify TCR beta CDR3 regions. With the HTBI primer set, the TCR CDR3 went through a first round of RT-PCR. TCRdb independently ran MiXCR on the multiplex PCR reads; one entry per CDR3 protein. The sample contains under 400,000 distinct CDR3 sequences, nearly 15% of which appear only once.

The receptor was isolated from a woman aged 55-70 years with Graves' ophthalmopathy. This chain links TRBV28 with TRBJ2-1; the D gene is possibly TRBD2 (5 bases). The material sequenced was blood. The CDR3 DNA reads as TGTGCCAGTCACAGTCTGCGGGCCTACTCTACCTACAATGAGCAGTTCTTC. Amino acids: CASHSLRAYSTYNEQFF.